This section outlines one T cell receptor (beta chain) sequence together with its context. Its cognate antigen is unknown. This entry belongs to a study of shared clonotypes between healthy human individuals. Study findings and constraints: Only blood underwent sampling, and tissue repertoires likely differ.

Cells designated naive CD8 were CD45RO-negative and were positively selected for CCR7, with terminally differentiated effector memory CD45RA+ cells excluded. As handled by the study authors: Junction-only sequences produced by ImmunoSEQ had no quality scores, so filtering differed. Measured with immunoSEQ multiplex PCR; TCRdb has only the in-frame clones, and not every one. The DNA gave D and trimming, while V, J and clone size come from that table. The sample lists some 2,100,000 clones; 85% to 95% were seen once. V lost 4 bases, J lost 12 bases, and 15 bases lay in between. The CDR3 has 13 amino acids. From germline, CDR1 is SGHVS and CDR2 FQNEAQ.

This TCR was recovered from a man aged 18 to 30 in good health. Some clones in this sample may be carry-over from other donors' samples. This chain connects TRBV7-8 to TRBJ1-4, with D possibly being TRBD1 (5 bases). Source material: naive CD8+ T cells from PBMCs. CDR3 coding DNA: TGTGCCAGCAGCTCGGGACGGAAGGTTCAACTGTTTTTT. It yields the protein CASSSGRKVQLFF.